The sequence of this T cell receptor (beta chain) was determined in a study of radiation and T cells in renal cell carcinoma. The assay was immunoSEQ multiplex PCR, and TCRdb's table has in-frame clones only and misses some. The sample has approximately 65,000 clones; 60% to 85% are singletons. Specified time point: blood 4 weeks post-SBRT, at nephrectomy. The treatment was: 15 Gy SBRT to primary tumor, nephrectomy 4 weeks later. After SBRT, blood was collected at 2 and 4 weeks, plus baseline. V was pared by 0 bases and J by 7 bases, with 5 bases of the junction left unmatched. Looked up from germline, CDR1 is MGHRA and CDR2 is YSYEKL. CDR3 length: 17 amino acids.

The chain links TRBV4-1 to TRBJ2-2, with 13 bases that match TRBD2. The source material was blood, sampled from a patient whose treatment included radiotherapy and nephrectomy. The TCR comes from a man aged 60 to 75 with renal cell carcinoma. The CDR3 nucleotides read TGCGCCAGCAGCCAAGAACTAGCGGGAGGGGTCGGCGGGGAGCTGTTTTTT. It translates to CASSQELAGGVGGELFF.